The entry below gives a single T cell receptor (beta chain) sequence along with its context. Using immunoSEQ multiplex PCR, the repertoire was profiled, and TCRdb retains in-frame clones only, with some absent. The data contain roughly 100,000 clones, about 87% of them singletons. J lost 1 base, V lost 6 bases, and 9 bases had no gene match. CDR3 length: 15 residues. Germline V gives CDR1 SGHRS, CDR2 YFSETQ. These data are taken from a study of blood T cell repertoires in COVID-19. Study summary: The study drew acute and convalescent COVID-19 samples from the United States, Italy and Spain. PBMCs, B-cell-depleted T cells, or T cells provided the cDNA or gDNA that made up the material.

This clonotype was sampled from a human donor in a cohort sampled during active or convalescent COVID-19. Source material: peripheral blood. V gene TRBV5-1 combines with J gene TRBJ1-1; 7 bases are a match to TRBD1. The CDR3 coding sequence is TGCGCCAGCACCCGAATACAGGGGCGGAACACTGAAGCTTTCTTT. Protein sequence: CASTRIQGRNTEAFF.